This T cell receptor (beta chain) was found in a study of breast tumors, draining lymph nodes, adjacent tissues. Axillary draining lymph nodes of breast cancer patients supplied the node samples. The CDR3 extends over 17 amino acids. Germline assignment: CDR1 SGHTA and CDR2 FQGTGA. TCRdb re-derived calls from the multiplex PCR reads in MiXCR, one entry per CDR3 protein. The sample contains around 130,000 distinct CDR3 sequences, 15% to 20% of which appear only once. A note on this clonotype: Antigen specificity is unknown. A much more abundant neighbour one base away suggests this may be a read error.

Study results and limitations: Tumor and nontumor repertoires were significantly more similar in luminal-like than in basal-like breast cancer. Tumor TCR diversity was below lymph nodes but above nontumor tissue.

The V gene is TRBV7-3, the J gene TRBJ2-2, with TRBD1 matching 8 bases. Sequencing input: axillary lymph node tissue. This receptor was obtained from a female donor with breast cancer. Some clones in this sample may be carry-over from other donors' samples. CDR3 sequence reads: CTSSLTSGTGNTGELFF. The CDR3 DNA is TGTACCAGCAGCTTAACCTCTGGGACAGGGAACACCGGGGAGCTGTTTTTT.